This is a list of T cell receptor beta chains from one sample in a study of T cell repertoires in cytomegalovirus infection. MiXCR, applied by TCRdb to the reads, yields one record per CDR3 protein. The table lists approximately 500,000 distinct CDR3 sequences, about 17% of them singletons. Sequenced material: CD8+ T cells from PBMCs. Every receptor here comes from a human donor in good health (CMV status not recorded). Some clones in this sample may be carry-over from other donors' samples. Both conserved end residues are part of each CDR3. The D gene is left open where the match is weak. The listing skips clone size in some rows; elsewhere it reads once, few, many or a size class.

clone_size j_call v_call d_call cdr3_nt cdr3_aa
few TRBJ2-1 TRBV4-1 - TGCGCCAGCAGCCAAGCGCGAGGGGGGTCCTACAATGAGCAGTTCTTC CASSQARGGSYNEQFF
few TRBJ1-1 TRBV4-1 - TGCGCCAGCAGCCAAGTGGACAGAAATGAAGCTTTCTTT CASSQVDRNEAFF
- TRBJ2-1 TRBV5-6 - TGTGCCAGCAGCTTGGATAGTGAGATGGTCTACAATGAGCAGTTCTTC CASSLDSEMVYNEQFF
- TRBJ1-1 TRBV27 - TGTGCCAGCATTCTAACCCCGGCCAGGCCCCTTGGGCCGAACACTGAAGCTTTCTTT CASILTPARPLGPNTEAFF
few TRBJ2-1 TRBV2 - TGTGCCAGCAATCCCCCGGGGTACAATGAGCAGTTCTTC CASNPPGYNEQFF
- TRBJ2-7 TRBV12-3/TRBV12-4 - TGTGCCAGCAGTTTCGGTGAGGTCGGATACGAGCAGTACTTC CASSFGEVGYEQYF
few TRBJ1-2 TRBV6-1 - TGTGCCAGCAGTTCCCCCCGTGGCCCCAGGAACTATGGCTACACCTTC CASSSPRGPRNYGYTF
- TRBJ1-3 TRBV19 - TGTGCCAGTAGTATTTCCCAGGCCCCTAGGACGTCTGGAAACACCATATATTTT CASSISQAPRTSGNTIYF
many TRBJ1-5 TRBV2 TRBD1 TGTGCCAGCAGTCCAGGGGGGGTCAATCAGCCCCAGCATTTT CASSPGGVNQPQHF
- TRBJ1-1 TRBV12-3/TRBV12-4 - TGTGCCAGCAGCTCTGGGACATTGGACACTGAAGCTTTCTTT CASSSGTLDTEAFF
many TRBJ2-7 TRBV7-9 - TGTGCCAGCAGCTCCGGGGACCACGAGCAGTACTTC CASSSGDHEQYF
many TRBJ2-3 TRBV7-9 - TGTGCCAGCAGCTTAGCGCCGGCTAGTCAAGATACGCAGTATTTT CASSLAPASQDTQYF
many TRBJ2-7 TRBV7-3 TRBD2 TGTGCCAGCAGCTTAGGGTCTAGCGGGGGCGCCGGGTCCTACGAGCAGTACTTC CASSLGSSGGAGSYEQYF
- TRBJ1-2 TRBV5-1 TRBD1 TGCGCCAGCAGCTTCAATCCGGGACAGCAGGTATATGGCTACACCTTC CASSFNPGQQVYGYTF
- TRBJ2-1 TRBV24-1 - TGTGCCACCAGTAACAGGCTTAGCGATGAGCAGTTCTTC CATSNRLSDEQFF
- TRBJ1-3 TRBV7-9 - TGTGCCAGCAGCTCTAATCCCACCCGAGGGTCTGGAAACACCATATATTTT CASSSNPTRGSGNTIYF
many TRBJ2-1 TRBV19 TRBD2 TGTGCCAGCCGTAGCGGGAGTGACACCTACAATGAGCAGTTCTTC CASRSGSDTYNEQFF
few TRBJ2-3 TRBV10-1 - TGCGCCAGCAGTGAGAGGACTCCCGACTCAGATACGCAGTATTTT CASSERTPDSDTQYF
many TRBJ1-5 TRBV15 - TGTGCCACCAGCAGACAGGGGAAAGGAGTGAGCAATCAGCCCCAGCATTTT CATSRQGKGVSNQPQHF
- TRBJ1-6 TRBV6-2/TRBV6-3 - TGTGCCAGCACCCTAATGGGGCCTGGATCACCCCTCCACTTT CASTLMGPGSPLHF
many TRBJ1-4 TRBV28 TRBD1 TGTGCCAGCAGTTCCAATATCGGGACAGACCAAAAACTGTTTTTT CASSSNIGTDQKLFF
many TRBJ2-2 TRBV27 TRBD2 TGTGCCAGCCTGAGGTTGGGGGGGAAGGGCGGGGAGCTGTTTTTT CASLRLGGKGGELFF
many TRBJ2-7 TRBV4-2 - TGTGCCAGCAGCCAACCCGAAAGGAACCACGAGCAGTACTTC CASSQPERNHEQYF
many TRBJ2-7 TRBV27 - TGTGCCAGCAGTCCCCGAGGACCCGCCTACGAGCAGTACTTC CASSPRGPAYEQYF
- TRBJ2-7 TRBV2 - TGTGCCAGCAGTGAAGTTCGGCACGAGCAGTACTTC CASSEVRHEQYF
many TRBJ2-3 TRBV19 TRBD2 TGTGCCAGTAGCCCTCGGCGGGAGGGCCTGGGAGATACGCAGTATTTT CASSPRREGLGDTQYF
- TRBJ1-1 TRBV29-1 - TGCAGCGTGCTTCAGGGAGTGAGCACTGAAGCTTTCTTT CSVLQGVSTEAFF
- TRBJ2-5 TRBV30 - TGTGCCTGGAGTGATTTCGATACGACCCAAGAGACCCAGTACTTC CAWSDFDTTQETQYF
- TRBJ2-3 TRBV5-1 - TGCGCCAGCAGCCATGGGGGCGTTAGCACAGATACGCAGTATTTT CASSHGGVSTDTQYF
few TRBJ1-1 TRBV14 - TGTGCCAGCAGCCAGGGACGGAAGAACACTGAAGCTTTCTTT CASSQGRKNTEAFF
many TRBJ2-5 TRBV7-6 - TGTGCCAGCAGCTTAGCGCAGACCCAAGAGACCCAGTACTTC CASSLAQTQETQYF
- TRBJ2-6 TRBV19 - TGTGCCAGTAGTATCCAAGGGGGGTCTGGGGCCAACGTCCTGACTTTC CASSIQGGSGANVLTF
- TRBJ2-7 TRBV30 TRBD1 TGTGCCTGGAGTACCTCGTGGGACAGAGGCTACGAGCAGTACTTC CAWSTSWDRGYEQYF
many TRBJ2-5 TRBV7-3 - TGTGCCAGCAGCATCCCCGGGGAGACCCAGTACTTC CASSIPGETQYF
many TRBJ1-4 TRBV7-9 - TGTGCCAGCAGCTTGACCGAGGGTACGACGAGGGAAAAACTGTTTTTT CASSLTEGTTREKLFF
few TRBJ2-1 TRBV19 - TGTGCCAGTAGTATAGACCCGAACGCCTACAATGAGCAGTTCTTC CASSIDPNAYNEQFF
- TRBJ2-2 TRBV18 - TGTGCCAGCTCACTTCCCAGCGAGGTACCGGTCGGGGAGCTGTTTTTT CASSLPSEVPVGELFF
- TRBJ2-3 TRBV12-3/TRBV12-4 TRBD1 TGTGCCAGCAGTTTAGTGCCTAGGGGGCGAGATACGCAGTATTTT CASSLVPRGRDTQYF
many TRBJ1-2 TRBV27 - TGTGCCAGCAGTTTATCGACGGGAGAGTATGGCTACACCTTC CASSLSTGEYGYTF
many TRBJ1-5 TRBV7-8 - TGTGCCAGCAGCTTAGGGGGGCTCCCGGCCCAGCATTTT CASSLGGLPAQHF
many TRBJ1-3 TRBV4-2 TRBD1 TGCGCCAGCAGCCCAGGACAGGGAAGAAACACCATATATTTT CASSPGQGRNTIYF
many TRBJ1-1 TRBV4-1 TRBD1 TGCGCCAGCAGCCAAGTAGGGACAGGGGGCACTGAAGCTTTCTTT CASSQVGTGGTEAFF